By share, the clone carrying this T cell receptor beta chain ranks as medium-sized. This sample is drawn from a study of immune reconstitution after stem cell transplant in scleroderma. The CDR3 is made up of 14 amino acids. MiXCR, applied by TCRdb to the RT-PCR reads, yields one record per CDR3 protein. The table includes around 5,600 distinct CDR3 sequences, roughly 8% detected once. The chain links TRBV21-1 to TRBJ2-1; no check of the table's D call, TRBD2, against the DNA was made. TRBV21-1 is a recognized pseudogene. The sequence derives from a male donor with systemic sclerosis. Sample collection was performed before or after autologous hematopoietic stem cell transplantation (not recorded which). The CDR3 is CASRLAGDYNEQFF. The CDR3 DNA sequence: TGTGCCAGCAGGCTAGCGGGAGACTACAATGAGCAGTTCTTC.